The 32 T cell receptor beta chains listed next were all sequenced from one sample in a study of T cells in Graves' hyperthyroidism and ophthalmopathy. Amplification yielded TCR beta CDR3 regions, with RNA transcripts as the source. The primer set for the first-round RT-PCR of the TCR CDR3 was HTBI. TCRdb re-called the multiplex PCR reads through MiXCR, storing one row per CDR3 protein. This table has about 420,000 distinct CDR3 sequences, roughly 14% appearing once. The sequenced sample was blood. The receptors were gathered from a woman in her late teens or twenties with Graves' hyperthyroidism.

The chain couples TRBV2 to TRBJ2-1; TRBD2 aligns across 9 bases. The CDR3 contains 15 residues. V was clipped by 2 bases and J by 4 bases; unmatched bases: 3. CDR1 is SNHLY, CDR2 FYNNEI, per germline. The CDR3 DNA follows: TGTGCCAGCAGTGAAAGTAGCGGGAGTTACAATGAGCAGTTCTTC. Protein: CASSESSGSYNEQFF.

This clonotype was seen many times. This rearrangement joins TRBV2 to TRBJ2-1, with 11 bases fitting TRBD2. CDR1 is SNHLY and CDR2 is FYNNEI in the germline V gene. With V trimmed by 5 bases and J by 9 bases, 6 bases remained unmatched. The CDR3 covers 14 residues. The CDR3 loop reads CASSISGRAGEQFF. In DNA form, the CDR3 reads TGTGCCAGCAGTATTAGCGGGAGGGCGGGTGAGCAGTTCTTC.

This clonotype has ten or more counts. The rearrangement uses TRBV5-1 and TRBJ1-2; D may be TRBD1 (5 bases). Trimming took off 4 bases at V and 3 bases at J, with 10 bases between the two ends. The germline gives CDR1 SGHRS, CDR2 YFSETQ. This CDR3 contains 13 residues. CDR3 nucleotide sequence: TGCGCCAGCAGCGGCGGGACGGACTATGGCTACACCTTC. This encodes CASSGGTDYGYTF.

This clonotype was seen ten or more times. The chain uses TRBV6-1 and TRBJ2-5; no reliable D call. This CDR3 is built from 14 residues. The germline V gene encodes CDR1 MNHNS and CDR2 SASEGT. Trimming took off 5 bases at V and 3 bases at J, with 13 bases between the two ends. The CDR3 reads CASSFGPIEETQYF. The CDR3 DNA reads as TGTGCCAGCAGTTTCGGACCAATTGAAGAGACCCAGTACTTC.

This clonotype has only a few counts. A much larger clone differs from this one at a single base, so this may be a read error. The rearrangement uses TRBV11-3 and TRBJ1-2; no definite D call. Germline loops: CDR1 SGHNT, CDR2 YENEEA. CDR3 length: 16 amino acids. V lost 2 bases and J lost 4, with 17 bases in between. CDR3 bases: TGTGCCAGCAGCTTATCCCCCCTGGCAGGTCCCTATGGCTACACCTTC. It translates to CASSLSPLAGPYGYTF.

This clonotype was counted many times. This chain uses TRBV20-1 with TRBJ1-2; no definite D call. Between the trimmed V and J ends, which lost 3 bases and 2 bases, there was a span of 7 bases. The CDR3 contains 12 residues. CDR1 and CDR2 from the germline V gene are DFQATT and SNEGSKA (reference sequence). The CDR3 nucleotides read TGCAGTGCTAGGCGGGTAAACTATGGCTACACCTTC. It is translated as CSARRVNYGYTF.

This chain connects TRBV20-1 to TRBJ1-3; the D is unclear. Germline CDR1 DFQATT, CDR2 SNEGSKA (reference sequence). V gave up 6 bases and J gave up 11 bases, with 23 bases separating them. The CDR3 has 14 residues. In DNA, the CDR3 is TGCAGTGCCCCGGGAGAGGGCCGGGTTGACGCCATATATTTT. Protein product: CSAPGEGRVDAIYF.

This clonotype was seen repeatedly, ten times or more. The V and J genes are TRBV7-9 and TRBJ2-5; 7 bases match TRBD1. CDR3 size: 17 residues. The ends lost 1 base at V and 2 bases at J; junction bases unmatched: 10. Germline V lookup: CDR1 SEHNR, CDR2 FQNEAQ (reference sequence). CDR3 loop: CASSLGAGTDIQETQYF. The CDR3 DNA is TGTGCCAGCAGCTTAGGGGCCGGGACAGATATACAAGAGACCCAGTACTTC.

At least ten counts were recorded for this clonotype. The gene calls are TRBV2 and TRBJ2-3; D is uncertain. The V end was cut by 1 base, the J end by 2 bases, with 7 bases between. This CDR3 comprises 14 residues. The germline CDR1 and CDR2 sequences are SNHLY and FYNNEI. CDR3 loop: CASSEGGFTDTQYF. In DNA, the CDR3 is TGTGCCAGCAGTGAAGGGGGATTCACAGATACGCAGTATTTT.

This clonotype was recorded at least ten times. V and J are TRBV27 and TRBJ2-7, with D tentatively TRBD2 (6 bases). The CDR3 length is 15 residues. From germline, CDR1 is MNHEY and CDR2 SMNVEV (reference sequence). Between the trimmed V and J ends, which lost 5 bases and 2 bases, there was a span of 16 bases. The CDR3 DNA sequence: TGTGCCAGCAGTACCGGGACTCGGGGAACCTACGAGCAGTACTTC. It codes for CASSTGTRGTYEQYF.

This clonotype was seen many times. The chain uses TRBV12-5 and TRBJ2-7; unclear D gene. This CDR3 region has 12 residues. The germline V gene encodes CDR1 LGHNT and CDR2 FRNRAP. V lost 6 bases to trimming and J lost 1 base, with 7 bases between them. The CDR3 DNA reads as TGTGCTAGTGGGTTAAGTTCCTACGAGCAGTACTTC. This encodes CASGLSSYEQYF.

This clonotype was detected a few times. The chain recombines TRBV20-1 with TRBJ2-1; 11 nucleotides line up with TRBD2. J gave up 6 bases and V 5 bases, and 6 bases lay outside the gene matches. CDR1 is DFQATT and CDR2 is SNEGSKA in the germline V gene (reference sequence). This CDR3 region has 14 residues. The CDR3 region has the DNA TGCAGTGCTCTACTAGCGGGAGCGTTCAATGAGCAGTTCTTC. It translates to CSALLAGAFNEQFF.

The chain couples TRBV2 to TRBJ1-2; TRBD1 aligns across 12 bases. J gave up 5 bases and V 8 bases, and 21 bases lay outside the gene matches. Germline V lookup: CDR1 SNHLY, CDR2 FYNNEI. This CDR3 comprises 19 residues. The CDR3 loop reads CASGIRGGTGGPNLYGYTF. CDR3 nucleotides: TGTGCCAGCGGTATTCGGGGCGGGACAGGGGGCCCAAACTTATATGGCTACACCTTC.

This chain connects TRBV5-1 to TRBJ2-4; 8 nucleotides match TRBD2. Germline V CDR1 and CDR2: SGHRS, YFSETQ. V gave up 2 bases and J gave up 3 bases; unmatched junction bases: 13. The CDR3 extends over 18 amino acids. This chain's CDR3 is CASSFPQGAGGGKNIQYF. Written as DNA, the CDR3 is TGCGCCAGCAGCTTCCCGCAAGGGGCGGGAGGTGGCAAAAACATTCAGTACTTC.

This clonotype showed up many times. The genes are TRBV6-5 and TRBJ2-3, with 10 bases fitting TRBD2. The V segment lost 1 base and the J segment 3 bases; nucleotides outside the gene matches: 7. The CDR3 runs to 17 residues. Per germline, CDR1 MNHEY and CDR2 SVGAGI. The chain's CDR3 is CASSYYPAGGLTDTQYF. Written as DNA, the CDR3 is TGTGCCAGCAGTTACTATCCAGCGGGAGGGCTTACAGATACGCAGTATTTT.

This clonotype was counted ten times or more. The gene calls are TRBV12-3 or TRBV12-4 and TRBJ1-2, with a tentative D call TRBD1 (5 bases). V was clipped by 0 bases and J by 8 bases, with 7 bases between them. The CDR3 covers 12 residues. CDR3: CASSLAGVGYTF. The CDR3 nucleotides are TGTGCCAGCAGTTTAGCAGGGGTCGGCTACACCTTC.

This clonotype has only a few counts. The chain joins TRBV7-6 to TRBJ2-7; no reliable D call. The CDR3 has 14 amino acids. CDR1 and CDR2 (germline): SGHVS, FNYEAQ. V was clipped by 3 bases and J by 1 base, with 10 bases between them. For the CDR3, the DNA is TGTGCCAGCAGCTTCAGCGCCAATTCCTACGAGCAGTACTTC. Its translation is CASSFSANSYEQYF.

This clonotype occurred many times. The V call is TRBV7-3, the J call TRBJ2-1, with unresolved D. Trimming shortened V by 1 base and J by 8 bases, and 9 bases separated the two germline ends. CDR3 length equals 13 residues. The germline V gene encodes CDR1 SGHTA and CDR2 FQGTGA. CDR3: CASSLRGADEQFF. CDR3 in DNA: TGTGCCAGCAGCTTAAGGGGTGCGGATGAGCAGTTCTTC.

This clonotype was seen a few times. At one end the junction does not follow the germline gene, possibly because of a read error. The chain links TRBV7-9 to TRBJ2-3; TRBD2 agrees at 8 bases. Germline V gene sequence: CDR1 SEHNR, CDR2 FQNEAQ (reference sequence). The CDR3 loop spans 12 amino acids. Here the CDR3 DNA reads TGTGCCGGCAGCCGGGGGGGAGATACGCAGTATTTT. Translation: CAGSRGGDTQYF.

This clonotype was found once. The V gene is TRBV7-9, the J gene TRBJ2-2; the D gene is possibly TRBD2 (8 bases). The ends were cut back, 4 bases at V and 6 bases at J, with 24 bases in the middle. Germline CDR1 SEHNR, CDR2 FQNEAQ (reference sequence). This CDR3 spans 18 amino acids. The CDR3 bases are TGTGCCAGCAGCTCCGGGACAGACGGGAGGGGGCTCCCCGGGGAGCTGTTTTTT. Its protein product is CASSSGTDGRGLPGELFF. Filled out from reference TRBV7-9 and TRBJ2-2, the complete variable domain reads DTGVSQNPRHKITKRGQNVTFRCDPISEHNRLYWYRQTLGQGPEFLTYFQNEAQLEKSRLLSDRFSAERPKGSFSTLEIQRTEQGDSAMYLCASSSGTDGRGLPGELFFGEGSRLTVL.

This clonotype was picked up many times. The chain joins TRBV6-6 to TRBJ2-5; the D is unclear. Germline loops: CDR1 MNHNY, CDR2 SVGAGI (reference sequence). The length of the CDR3 is 15 residues. V was shortened by 0 bases and J by 13 bases, with 21 bases between the two germline ends. The CDR3 sequence is CASSYSDVLTPDRYF. CDR3 nucleotides: TGTGCCAGCAGTTACTCGGACGTACTGACCCCTGATAGGTACTTC.

This chain links TRBV13 with TRBJ2-7; unclear D gene. The CDR3 spans 12 residues. CDR1 is PRHDT, CDR2 FYEKMQ, per germline (reference sequence). With 5 bases removed from V and 5 bases from J, the gap between germline ends came to 10 bases. CDR3 amino acids: CASSPLGNEQYF. The CDR3 DNA sequence: TGTGCCAGCAGCCCCCTTGGGAACGAGCAGTACTTC. Based on the CDR3 plus reference TRBV13 and TRBJ2-7, the full variable domain is AAGVIQSPRHLIKEKRETATLKCYPIPRHDTVYWYQQGPGQDPQFLISFYEKMQSDKGSIPDRFSAQQFSDYHSELNMSSLELGDSALYFCASSPLGNEQYFGPGTRLTVT.

This clonotype occurred a few times. The chain has TRBV6-5 and TRBJ1-2; D remains unclear. CDR1 MNHEY and CDR2 SVGAGI come from the germline V gene. The CDR3 has 15 residues. V was pared by 2 bases and J by 2 bases, with 12 bases between. This CDR3 reads CASSYRSGLNYGYTF. The CDR3 DNA is TGTGCCAGCAGTTACAGATCCGGGTTGAACTATGGCTACACCTTC.

This clonotype came up many times. The V gene is TRBV30, the J gene TRBJ2-5; D is unclear. Trimming took 5 bases from V and 1 from J, leaving 5 bases between them. CDR1 is GTSNPN and CDR2 is SVGIG in the germline V gene (reference sequence). The CDR3 totals 11 residues. The CDR3 sequence is CAWLGQETQYF. The DNA for the CDR3 is TGTGCCTGGTTGGGCCAAGAGACCCAGTACTTC.

The V and J genes are TRBV24-1 and TRBJ2-1; TRBD1 agrees at 8 bases. The germline V gene encodes CDR1 KGHDR and CDR2 SFDVKD. Losses at the gene ends were 9 bases for V and 3 bases for J; bases not matched to a gene: 9. The CDR3 runs to 15 residues. The CDR3 region has the DNA TGTGCCACCGCCCCCCGGACAGGGAACTACAATGAGCAGTTCTTC. It is translated as CATAPRTGNYNEQFF.

The chain carries TRBV19 and TRBJ2-1; D perhaps matches TRBD2 (6 bases). Germline V lookup: CDR1 LNHDA, CDR2 SQIVND (reference sequence). Trimming removed 1 base from V and 6 bases from J, with 13 bases in between. CDR3 length: 15 residues. CDR3 residues: CASSIGPGAGNEQFF. The CDR3 DNA reads as TGTGCCAGTAGTATAGGTCCGGGAGCCGGCAATGAGCAGTTCTTC.

A few counts support this clonotype. The chain links TRBV6-5 to TRBJ2-1; 13 positions match TRBD2. V gave up 7 bases and J gave up 10 bases; unmatched junction bases: 13. The CDR3 is 16 amino acids. Germline V gene sequence: CDR1 MNHEY, CDR2 SVGAGI. The CDR3 DNA reads as TGTGCCAGCAACCAACCACTAGCGGGAGGGCCGGGCGAGCAGTTCTTC. Its protein product is CASNQPLAGGPGEQFF.

A note on this clonotype: A much larger clone sits a single nucleotide away, making a read error possible. The chain recombines TRBV6-4 with TRBJ1-1; TRBD1 matches at 8 bases. The CDR3 totals 12 residues. From germline, CDR1 is MRHNA and CDR2 SNTAGT. The V segment lost 3 bases and the J segment 8 bases; nucleotides outside the gene matches: 2. CDR3 DNA: TGTGCCAGCAGTGAGGGGGACAGGGAAGCTTTCTTT. Protein product: CASSEGDREAFF.

This clonotype was seen at least ten times. V and J are TRBV5-1 and TRBJ2-7, with D hard to call. The germline V and J ends were trimmed by 0 bases and 3 bases, with 10 bases remaining between them. This CDR3 contains 14 residues. Germline-derived CDR1 and CDR2 are SGHRS and YFSETQ. The CDR3 region has the DNA TGCGCCAGCAGCTTGGAGGCTGACCTCTACGAGCAGTACTTC. This codes for CASSLEADLYEQYF.

Only a few counts were recorded for this clonotype. The chain recombines TRBV5-1 with TRBJ2-1; D is possibly TRBD1 (6 bases). Per the germline V gene, CDR1 is SGHRS and CDR2 is YFSETQ. The CDR3 runs to 13 residues. V lost 2 bases and J 6 bases, leaving 9 bases between the germline ends. The CDR3 DNA follows: TGCGCCAGCAGCTTCACAGGGTCCAATGAGCAGTTCTTC. This translates into CASSFTGSNEQFF. Variable domain in full (rest from reference TRBV5-1 and TRBJ2-1): KAGVTQTPRYLIKTRGQQVTLSCSPISGHRSVSWYQQTPGQGLQFLFEYFSETQRNKGNFPGRFSGRQFSNSRSEMNVSTLELGDSALYLCASSFTGSNEQFFGPGTRLTVL.

This clonotype was counted ten times or more. The chain links TRBV20-1 to TRBJ2-3, with 11 bases identical to TRBD2. V was pared by 6 bases and J by 0 bases, with 11 bases of the junction left unmatched. The CDR3 is 17 amino acids. Germline V gene data show CDR1 as DFQATT and CDR2 as SNEGSKA (reference sequence). CDR3 sequence: CSAPGRSGGASTDTQYF. DNA of the CDR3: TGCAGTGCGCCCGGGCGTAGCGGGGGGGCTAGCACAGATACGCAGTATTTT.

This clonotype was picked up many times. This chain uses TRBV20-1 with TRBJ2-3; 8 positions match TRBD2. The CDR3 covers 14 residues. Germline V gene sequence: CDR1 DFQATT, CDR2 SNEGSKA (reference sequence). J gave up 6 bases and V 5 bases, and 10 bases lay outside the gene matches. CDR3 protein: CSAFSGIVTDTQYF. The CDR3 DNA reads as TGCAGTGCTTTTAGCGGGATAGTTACGGATACGCAGTATTTT.